This paragraph covers one T cell receptor beta chain sequence. Its matching antigen is unknown. The data derive from a study of T cells in Graves' hyperthyroidism and ophthalmopathy. Study summary: Before treatment of any kind, peripheral blood was taken at initial diagnosis. Study-wide results and limits: Stable hyperthyroidism was told apart from ophthalmopathy by a model built on 13 V-J features. Within blood appeared most thyroid clonotypes that had expanded above 0.001.

Researchers took RNA transcripts and amplified the TCR beta CDR3 regions from them. The TCR CDR3 was amplified in a first-round RT-PCR using the HTBI primer set. TCRdb reanalysed the multiplex PCR reads using MiXCR and keeps one entry per CDR3 protein. The sample lists 390,000 or so distinct CDR3 sequences, roughly 15% occurring once. The diagnoses drew upon clinical symptoms, serum thyroxine and TRAb, thyroid ultrasound and orbital computed tomography. This TCR was sampled from a young man with Graves' ophthalmopathy. Sequencing was carried out using blood.

The CDR3 region is CASSSPGITEAFF. For the CDR3, the DNA is TGTGCCAGCAGTTCCCCAGGGATCACTGAAGCTTTCTTT. The chain uses TRBV12-3 or TRBV12-4 and TRBJ1-1; D is perhaps TRBD1 (5 bases). The CDR3 runs 13 residues. The V end lost 4 bases, the J end lost 4 bases, and 10 bases lay between the germline ends.